These 21 T cell receptor beta chains share one sample of origin, sequenced in a study of control samples from healthy donors and cancer patients. Sequencing was performed with immunoSEQ multiplex PCR; in TCRdb, only in-frame clones are kept and a portion is missing. The clone table shows fewer than 250,000 clones, with the ten largest holding approximately 2.2%. Source material: blood. These receptors all come from a woman under 40 in good health.

The chain uses TRBV2 and TRBJ1-5; D is undetermined. V lost 6 bases and J 1 base, leaving 13 bases between the germline ends. The CDR3 is 15 amino acids. CDR1 and CDR2 from the germline V gene are SNHLY and FYNNEI. The CDR3 sequence: CASRRDGYSNQPQHF. The CDR3 DNA reads TGTGCCAGCAGAAGAGATGGCTACAGCAATCAGCCCCAGCATTTT.

Here the CDR3 reads CASSQGDLNTEAFF. The CDR3 nucleotides read TGTGCCAGCAGCCAAGGAGACCTGAACACTGAAGCTTTCTTT. This chain joins TRBV3-1 (or the pseudogene TRBV3-2) and TRBJ1-1; D ambiguous. Germline V gene data show CDR1 as LGHDT and CDR2 as YNNKEL (reference sequence). The CDR3 is 14 residues long. Trimming cost V 1 base and J 0 bases, with 6 bases left between them.

J is TRBJ2-5 and V is TRBV15; 7 nucleotides line up with TRBD1. The V gene end was trimmed by 5 bases and the J gene end by 5 bases; junction bases not matched to a gene: 11. Looked up from germline, CDR1 is LNHNV and CDR2 is YYDKDF (reference sequence). The CDR3 consists of 15 residues. The CDR3 nucleotides read TGTGCCACCAGCTTAACAACAGGGGAATGGGAGACCCAGTACTTC. Protein product: CATSLTTGEWETQYF.

V and J are TRBV19 and TRBJ1-5, with D uncertain. V was clipped by 0 bases and J by 2 bases, with 8 bases between them. The germline V gene encodes CDR1 LNHDA and CDR2 SQIVND (reference sequence). This CDR3 is 15 amino acids long. CDR3 coding DNA: TGTGCCAGTAGTATAGATTGGTCGGGCAATCAGCCCCAGCATTTT. Protein product: CASSIDWSGNQPQHF.

The V and J genes are TRBV27 and TRBJ1-2, with D tentatively TRBD1 (6 bases). This CDR3 is 16 amino acids long. Germline V gene sequence: CDR1 MNHEY, CDR2 SMNVEV (reference sequence). The V end lost 3 bases, the J end lost 2 bases, and 16 bases lay between the germline ends. The CDR3 DNA follows: TGTGCCAGCAGTTTGGGCAGGGGAGGTGGAAACTATGGCTACACCTTC. Translated: CASSLGRGGGNYGYTF.

The J gene is TRBJ1-4, the V gene TRBV30; a weak D match, TRBD1 (5 bases). V was pared by 6 bases and J by 9 bases, with 8 bases between. The CDR3 runs to 10 residues. Germline CDR1 is GTSNPN and CDR2 is SVGIG (reference sequence). Here the CDR3 reads CACTGKKLFF. CDR3 coding DNA: TGTGCCTGCACAGGAAAAAAACTGTTTTTT.

The chain joins TRBV7-2 to TRBJ2-2; TRBD1 aligns across 7 bases. Trimming at V came to 0 bases and at J to 4 bases, leaving 5 bases not matched to a gene. Germline assignment: CDR1 SGHTA and CDR2 FQGNSA. This CDR3 comprises 16 residues. For the CDR3, the DNA is TGTGCCAGCAGCTTAGCTAGGGGGCCGATCACCGGGGAGCTGTTTTTT. Protein product: CASSLARGPITGELFF.

The chain has TRBV2 and TRBJ1-2, with D perhaps TRBD1 (6 bases). The CDR3 totals 14 residues. The V end lost 11 bases, the J end lost 3 bases, and 19 bases lay between the germline ends. From germline, CDR1 is SNHLY and CDR2 FYNNEI. Here the CDR3 DNA reads TGTGCCGGCGGCTCAGGGGCGCGCGACTATGGCTACACCTTC. Encoded protein: CAGGSGARDYGYTF.

The V gene is TRBV25-1, the J gene TRBJ2-1; 8 positions agree with TRBD2. J was trimmed by 7 bases and V by 3 bases; bases with no gene match: 5. This CDR3 is 14 amino acids long. The germline V gene has CDR1 MGHDK and CDR2 SYGVNS. The CDR3, as DNA: TGTGCCAGCAGTGACCCCGGACTAGCAAATGAGCAGTTCTTC. Residues: CASSDPGLANEQFF.

CDR3 loop: CASSQKGRQPQHF. CDR3 sequence (DNA): TGTGCCAGCAGCCAGAAGGGCCGACAGCCCCAGCATTTT. V is TRBV6-2 or TRBV6-3 and J is TRBJ1-5; D is unresolved. This CDR3 has 13 residues. V was trimmed by 6 bases and J by 7 bases, leaving 13 bases between them. Germline CDR1 and CDR2: MNHEY and SVGEGT.

CDR3 amino acids: CASSYPVDRAGTEAFF. CDR3 DNA sequence: TGTGCCAGCAGTTACCCCGTGGACAGGGCGGGCACTGAAGCTTTCTTT. The chain employs TRBV6-2 or TRBV6-3 and TRBJ1-1, with 8 bases fitting TRBD1. Germline CDR1 and CDR2: MNHEY and SVGEGT. Trimming at V came to 2 bases and at J to 4 bases, leaving 9 bases not matched to a gene. CDR3 length: 16 residues.

The chain uses TRBV5-1 and TRBJ1-2; TRBD1 is a possible D gene (5 bases). From germline, CDR1 is SGHRS and CDR2 YFSETQ. The V and J ends lost 4 bases and 1 base respectively, with 20 bases between them. The CDR3 extends over 17 amino acids. The CDR3 reads CASSRGLGTSFNYGYTF. The CDR3 coding sequence is TGCGCCAGCAGCCGGGGCTTGGGTACAAGCTTTAACTATGGCTACACCTTC.

The genes are TRBV15 and TRBJ2-2; TRBD2 matches 8 bases. The CDR3 consists of 16 residues. Germline V lookup: CDR1 LNHNV, CDR2 YYDKDF (reference sequence). J lost 7 bases, V lost 4 bases, and 11 bases had no gene match. CDR3 protein: CATSTSGSGIRGELFF. CDR3 bases: TGTGCCACCAGCACGAGTGGTAGCGGGATTCGCGGGGAGCTGTTTTTT.

The chain combines TRBV4-1 with TRBJ2-1; TRBD2 is a possible D gene (5 bases). Germline assignment: CDR1 MGHRA and CDR2 YSYEKL. The V and J ends lost 6 bases and 1 base respectively, with 13 bases between them. This CDR3 spans 15 amino acids. CDR3 residues: CASREEGQSYNEQFF. Written as DNA, the CDR3 is TGCGCCAGCAGGGAGGAAGGGCAGTCCTACAATGAGCAGTTCTTC.

This rearrangement joins TRBV28 to TRBJ1-6, with TRBD1 as a possible D gene (5 bases). The germline gives CDR1 MDHEN, CDR2 SYDVKM. Trimming removed 5 bases at V and 0 bases at J, with 20 bases between. This CDR3 is 19 amino acids long. The CDR3 DNA follows: TGTGCCAGCAGTCCCCTGGGGGGTCAACGAGACTCCTATAATTCACCCCTCCACTTT. It specifies CASSPLGGQRDSYNSPLHF.

V is TRBV11-2 and J is TRBJ1-1, with 8 bases aligning to TRBD1. J gave up 4 bases and V 2 bases, and 3 bases lay outside the gene matches. The length of the CDR3 is 14 residues. Germline CDR1 reads SGHAT; CDR2 reads FQNNGV. For the CDR3, the DNA is TGTGCCAGCAGCTTATATGGACAGGGCACTGAAGCTTTCTTT. It encodes CASSLYGQGTEAFF.

The chain joins TRBV5-1 to TRBJ2-1, with a tentative D call TRBD2 (5 bases). CDR3 length: 12 residues. V was cut by 8 bases and J by 8 bases, with 14 bases left in between. Germline values: CDR1 SGHRS, CDR2 YFSETQ. CDR3 residues: CASLGLSDEQFF. In DNA form, the CDR3 reads TGCGCCAGTCTAGGACTCTCCGATGAGCAGTTCTTC.

This rearrangement joins TRBV30 to TRBJ2-7; possibly TRBD1 for D (6 bases). The CDR3 contains 15 residues. The ends were cut back, 3 bases at V and 0 bases at J, with 15 bases in the middle. CDR1 is GTSNPN, CDR2 SVGIG, per germline (reference sequence). This CDR3 is CAWRDPDSYSYEQYF. CDR3 nucleotide sequence: TGTGCCTGGAGGGACCCGGACAGTTACTCCTACGAGCAGTACTTC. Supplemented by reference TRBV30 and TRBJ2-7, the full variable domain reads SQTIHQWPATLVQPVGSPLSLECTVEGTSNPNLYWYRQAAGRGLQLLFYSVGIGQISSEVPQNLSASRPQDRQFILSSKKLLLSDSGFYLCAWRDPDSYSYEQYFGPGTRLTVT.

The chain recombines TRBV6-2 or TRBV6-3 with TRBJ2-7; TRBD2 matches at 14 bases. The germline CDR1 and CDR2 sequences are MNHEY and SVGEGT. The V segment lost 5 bases and the J segment 2 bases; nucleotides outside the gene matches: 2. The CDR3 has 15 amino acids. The CDR3: CASSRTSGGPYEQYF. The CDR3 coding sequence is TGTGCCAGCAGTCGGACTAGCGGGGGGCCCTACGAGCAGTACTTC.

This chain links TRBV3-1 (or the pseudogene TRBV3-2) with TRBJ1-2; TRBD1 aligns across 8 bases. Germline CDR1 LGHDT, CDR2 YNNKEL (reference sequence). The CDR3 runs to 16 residues. Trimming took 1 base from V and 6 from J; bases not matched to a gene: 10. The CDR3 reads CASSQVEDRDIHGYTF. In DNA, the CDR3 is TGTGCCAGCAGCCAAGTGGAGGACAGGGATATTCATGGCTACACCTTC.

The rearrangement links TRBV9 to TRBJ1-1; TRBD1 matches 10 bases. From germline, CDR1 is SGDLS and CDR2 YYNGEE. The CDR3 runs 14 residues. J gave up 4 bases and V 4 bases, and 4 bases lay outside the gene matches. Here the CDR3 DNA reads TGTGCCAGCAGCATCGGACAGGGGGTCACTGAAGCTTTCTTT. Translating gives CASSIGQGVTEAFF.